This is a list of T cell receptor beta chains from one sample in a study of CD8+ T cells in alopecia areata. The data were produced by immunoSEQ multiplex PCR, yet TCRdb's version contains in-frame clones alone and is incomplete. The sample lists about 110,000 clones, over 80% occurring once. Sample: CD8+ T cells sorted from blood, taken at week 24, from a patient treated with tofacitinib. The receptors originated from a human donor with alopecia areata. The conserved cysteine and the conserved F or W are not part of the CDR3 here.

v_call,j_call,cdr3_aa
TRBV5-6,TRBJ1-4,ASSLEGTGNEKLF
TRBV7-8,TRBJ2-3,ASSLPTSGGTDTQY
TRBV6-5,TRBJ2-2,ASRGAGELF
TRBV9,TRBJ1-2,ASSVGQSLHYGYT
TRBV7-8,TRBJ1-1,ASSPRTGGTEAF
TRBV27,TRBJ2-7,ASSPGLSQGDEQY
TRBV13,TRBJ2-1,ASSSDRVKYNEQF
TRBV13,TRBJ2-2,ASSLRGMGNTGELF
TRBV7-2,TRBJ2-5,ASSLIAGGLQETQY
TRBV13,TRBJ1-1,ASDYYGGSTEAF
TRBV4-3,TRBJ2-2,ASSPGWAGSNTGELF
TRBV7-9,TRBJ2-5,ASSLSWAETQY
TRBV7-9,TRBJ1-5,ASSLGGYQPQH
TRBV15,TRBJ1-5,ATSQGRDSNQPQH
TRBV4-3,TRBJ2-7,AGSQSGTGDYEQY
TRBV27,TRBJ2-7,ASSPSSGGVHEQY
TRBV27,TRBJ1-2,ASDSTGTGGGDGYT
TRBV5-6,TRBJ1-6,ASGETGQGSPLH
TRBV7-6,.,ASSPSRGLAGVGEQY
TRBV7-8,TRBJ2-5,ASSLGGGASQGEY
TRBV11-2,TRBJ1-2,ASSSDLGEIYYGYT
TRBV7-6,TRBJ2-7,ASSLAGGQGYEQY
TRBV27,TRBJ1-1,ASRDGGTEAF
TRBV29-1,TRBJ2-5,SVDETQY
TRBV6-1,TRBJ2-2,ASSEPQLTGELF
TRBV6-5,TRBJ2-3,ASSPLVGMDTQY
TRBV4-1,TRBJ2-2,ASSQEIAHTGELF
TRBV4-3,TRBJ2-7,ASSQERKRAYEQY
TRBV4-1,TRBJ1-5,ASSQDPGASNQPQH
TRBV2,TRBJ2-7,ASIERGEQY
TRBV27,TRBJ2-7,ASSSEGGEQY
TRBV7-9,TRBJ2-3,ASSLAPGTDTQY
TRBV5-6,TRBJ2-7,ASSLFGAGGSYEQY
TRBV19,TRBJ2-7,ASNYPGQRSYEQY
TRBV7-9,TRBJ2-2,ASSQLGELF
TRBV13,TRBJ2-7,ASGESSYEQY
TRBV2,TRBJ2-7,ASTRAGWGSSYEQY